A selection of T cell receptor beta chains follows, all from one sample in a study of CD8 T cells in ankylosing spondylitis. TCRdb re-called the 5' RACE reads through MiXCR, storing one row per CDR3 protein. The data hold approximately 260,000 distinct CDR3 sequences, with 15% to 20% observed a single time. Sequencing was done on a sample of blood, either unsorted or a sorted T cell fraction (not recorded which). The receptors originated from a male donor with ankylosing spondylitis or in good health (not recorded which). Both conserved end residues are part of each CDR3. A D gene is named only where the DNA matches it firmly. Not all rows give a size; the values are once, few, many and, for expanded clones, a class.

j_call v_call clone_size d_call cdr3_aa cdr3_nt
TRBJ2-3 TRBV12-3/TRBV12-4 . TRBD2 CASRTQTSGRAPDTQYF TGTGCCAGCAGGACCCAGACTAGCGGGAGGGCCCCAGATACGCAGTATTTT
TRBJ2-2 TRBV5-1 few TRBD1 CASSLARDRHTGELFF TGCGCCAGCAGCTTGGCCAGGGACAGACACACCGGGGAGCTGTTTTTT
TRBJ2-3 TRBV10-3 few TRBD2 CAISGDKLAGLDTQYF TGTGCCATCAGTGGGGATAAGCTAGCGGGGTTGGATACGCAGTATTTT
TRBJ2-7 TRBV4-1 few . CASSQEWALHYEQYF TGCGCCAGCAGCCAAGAGTGGGCCCTTCATTACGAGCAGTACTTC
TRBJ2-7 TRBV2 few . CASSEGQGGTYEQYF TGTGCCAGCAGTGAAGGGCAAGGGGGAACCTACGAGCAGTACTTC
TRBJ2-1 TRBV12-3/TRBV12-4 . TRBD2 CASSLLAGTEGPNEQFF TGTGCCAGCAGTTTACTAGCGGGGACCGAGGGGCCCAATGAGCAGTTCTTC
TRBJ2-1 TRBV12-3/TRBV12-4 few TRBD2 CASSNREAEQFF TGTGCCAGCAGTAACCGGGAGGCTGAGCAGTTCTTC
TRBJ2-1 TRBV3-1 . TRBD2 CASSQELAEYNEQFF TGTGCCAGCAGCCAAGAGCTAGCGGAGTACAATGAGCAGTTCTTC
TRBJ2-4 TRBV20-1 . TRBD2 CSAISGELAKNIQYF TGCAGTGCTATTAGCGGGGAGTTAGCCAAAAACATTCAGTACTTC
TRBJ1-2 TRBV6-1 few TRBD1 CASSATGANYGYTF TGTGCCAGCAGTGCGACAGGGGCTAACTATGGCTACACCTTC
TRBJ2-3 TRBV9 . TRBD1 CASKGTEGDTQYF TGTGCCAGCAAGGGGACAGAAGGGGATACGCAGTATTTT
TRBJ2-1 TRBV12-3/TRBV12-4 . TRBD2 CASSFGGRGYEQFF TGTGCCAGCAGTTTTGGCGGGAGGGGTTATGAGCAGTTCTTC
TRBJ2-1 TRBV10-2 many TRBD1 CASRRGTGAIEQFF TGCGCCAGCAGGCGGGGGACAGGGGCGATCGAGCAGTTCTTC
TRBJ2-7 TRBV11-2 . . CASSNRDTFSYEQYF TGTGCCAGCAGCAACCGGGACACCTTCTCCTACGAGCAGTACTTC
TRBJ2-7 TRBV10-3 many . CAISDVLAYEQYF TGTGCCATCAGTGATGTCTTAGCCTACGAGCAGTACTTC
TRBJ2-7 TRBV9 many . CASSVGGTAYEQYF TGTGCCAGCAGCGTAGGAGGCACAGCCTACGAGCAGTACTTC
TRBJ1-4 TRBV4-1 few TRBD1 CASSPSEDRRREKLFF TGCGCCAGCAGCCCAAGTGAGGACAGGCGGCGTGAAAAACTGTTTTTT
TRBJ2-7 TRBV5-1 . TRBD2 CASSLDFGKGSGSSGIHEQYF TGCGCCAGCAGCTTGGACTTCGGGAAAGGGAGTGGGTCTAGCGGGATCCACGAGCAGTACTTC
TRBJ2-3 TRBV2 few TRBD2 CASSKAGGPGTDTQYF TGTGCCAGCTCTAAAGCGGGAGGGCCCGGCACAGATACGCAGTATTTT
TRBJ2-2 TRBV7-6 few . CASSLNQDTFLNTGELFF TGTGCCAGCAGCTTAAATCAGGACACTTTTTTAAACACCGGGGAGCTGTTTTTT
TRBJ2-1 TRBV19 few . CASSPMDRYNEQFF TGTGCCAGTAGTCCCATGGACCGATACAATGAGCAGTTCTTC
TRBJ2-2 TRBV6-2/TRBV6-3 . . CASSYAGATGELFF TGTGCCAGCAGTTACGCCGGAGCCACCGGGGAGCTGTTTTTT
TRBJ2-3 TRBV4-2 few . CASNNGPDTQYF TGTGCCAGCAACAACGGCCCAGATACGCAGTATTTT
TRBJ2-7 TRBV4-2 few . CASSQGDAYYEQYF TGTGCCAGCAGCCAAGGGGACGCCTACTACGAGCAGTACTTC
TRBJ2-5 TRBV29-1 . . CSVEYRGIQETQYF TGCAGCGTTGAATACCGAGGGATCCAAGAGACCCAGTACTTC
TRBJ2-7 TRBV4-3 . . CASSQDRAESYEQYF TGCGCCAGCAGCCAAGACAGGGCGGAGAGCTACGAGCAGTACTTC
TRBJ1-5 TRBV12-3/TRBV12-4 . . CASSLLPGGGWPQHF TGTGCCAGCAGTTTATTACCCGGGGGCGGTTGGCCCCAGCATTTT
TRBJ2-7 TRBV20-1 few . CSARGWNTNEQYF TGCAGTGCTAGAGGGTGGAATACCAACGAGCAGTACTTC
TRBJ2-7 TRBV12-3/TRBV12-4 many TRBD1 CASSTGERYEQYF TGTGCCAGCAGTACAGGGGAGCGATACGAGCAGTACTTC
TRBJ1-2 TRBV13 . . CASSRPGDMDYGYTF TGTGCCAGCAGCCGCCCCGGGGACATGGACTATGGCTACACCTTC
TRBJ2-3 TRBV29-1 few TRBD1 CSARGQGGTDTQYF TGCAGCGCCCGGGGACAGGGAGGAACAGATACGCAGTATTTT
TRBJ2-6 TRBV7-8 few TRBD1 CASSLHKGTGGGGANVLTF TGTGCCAGCAGCTTACATAAAGGGACAGGGGGCGGTGGGGCCAACGTCCTGACTTTC
TRBJ2-1 TRBV6-1 . . CASSAGDPDLPHNEQFF TGTGCCAGCAGTGCCGGGGATCCGGACCTGCCTCACAATGAGCAGTTCTTC
TRBJ1-1 TRBV20-1 . . CSAPDRLNTEAFF TGCAGTGCCCCAGACAGGTTGAACACTGAAGCTTTCTTT
TRBJ2-5 TRBV7-9 few . CASSRPSDQETQYF TGTGCCAGCAGCCGCCCTAGCGACCAAGAGACCCAGTACTTC
TRBJ2-1 TRBV4-3 . TRBD2 CASSQDPAGGHNEQFF TGCGCCAGCAGCCAAGATCCAGCGGGAGGCCACAATGAGCAGTTCTTC
TRBJ1-5 TRBV9 . TRBD1 CASSGSGTVNQPQHF TGTGCCAGCAGCGGTTCCGGGACAGTCAATCAGCCCCAGCATTTT
TRBJ2-3 TRBV7-6 . . CASSLVGNEYDTQYF TGTGCCAGCAGCTTAGTCGGAAATGAGTACGATACGCAGTATTTT
TRBJ1-5 TRBV7-2 . . CASSRGGAGNQPQHF TGTGCCAGCAGCCGGGGGGGGGCAGGTAATCAGCCCCAGCATTTT
TRBJ2-7 TRBV29-1 . . CSAKEQGSYEQYF TGCAGCGCCAAGGAACAGGGCTCCTACGAGCAGTACTTC
TRBJ2-5 TRBV9 . TRBD2 CASSVDGGEGETQYF TGTGCCAGCAGCGTAGATGGGGGGGAGGGAGAGACCCAGTACTTC
TRBJ2-7 TRBV4-1 . . CASSQPDRTYEQYF TGCGCCAGCAGCCAACCCGACAGGACCTACGAGCAGTACTTC
TRBJ2-3 TRBV27 few TRBD1 CASRGQGAGVDTQYF TGTGCCAGCAGGGGGCAGGGGGCTGGAGTAGATACGCAGTATTTT
TRBJ2-3 TRBV7-2 . . CASSNSGPSTDTQYF TGTGCCAGCAGTAACAGCGGGCCGAGCACAGATACGCAGTATTTT
TRBJ2-1 TRBV18 . TRBD2 CASSPWTSGDNEQFF TGTGCCAGCTCACCATGGACTAGCGGAGACAATGAGCAGTTCTTC